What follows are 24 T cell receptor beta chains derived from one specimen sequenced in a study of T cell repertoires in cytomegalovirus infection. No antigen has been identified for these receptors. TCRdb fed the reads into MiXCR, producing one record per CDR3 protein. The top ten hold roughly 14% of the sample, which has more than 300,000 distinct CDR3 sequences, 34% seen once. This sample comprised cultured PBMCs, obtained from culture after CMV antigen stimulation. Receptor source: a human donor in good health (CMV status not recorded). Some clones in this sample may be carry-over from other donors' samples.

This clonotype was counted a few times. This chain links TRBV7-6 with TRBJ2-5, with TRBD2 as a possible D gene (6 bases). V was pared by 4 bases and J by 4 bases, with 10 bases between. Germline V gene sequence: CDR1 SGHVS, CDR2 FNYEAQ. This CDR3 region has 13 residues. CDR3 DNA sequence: TGTGCCAGCAGCTCTAGCGATCGAGAGACCCAGTACTTC. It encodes CASSSSDRETQYF.

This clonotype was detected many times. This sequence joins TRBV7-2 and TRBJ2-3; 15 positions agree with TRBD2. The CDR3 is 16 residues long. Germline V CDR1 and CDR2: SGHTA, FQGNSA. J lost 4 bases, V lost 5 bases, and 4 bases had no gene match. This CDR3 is CASSTGTSGRSDTQYF. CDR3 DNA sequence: TGTGCCAGCAGCACCGGGACTAGCGGGAGGTCAGATACGCAGTATTTT.

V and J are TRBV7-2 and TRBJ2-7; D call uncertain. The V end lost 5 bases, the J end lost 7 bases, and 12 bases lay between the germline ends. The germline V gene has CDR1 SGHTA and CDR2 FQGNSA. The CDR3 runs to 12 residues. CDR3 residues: CASSTFRVEQYF. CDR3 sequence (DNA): TGTGCCAGCAGCACCTTTAGGGTGGAGCAGTACTTC.

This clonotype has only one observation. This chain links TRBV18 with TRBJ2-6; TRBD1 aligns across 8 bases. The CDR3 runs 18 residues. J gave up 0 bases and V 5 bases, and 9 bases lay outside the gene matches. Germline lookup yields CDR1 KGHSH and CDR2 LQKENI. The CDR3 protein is CASSTTGTGHSGANVLTF. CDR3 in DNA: TGTGCCAGCTCAACCACCGGGACAGGTCACTCTGGGGCCAACGTCCTGACTTTC.

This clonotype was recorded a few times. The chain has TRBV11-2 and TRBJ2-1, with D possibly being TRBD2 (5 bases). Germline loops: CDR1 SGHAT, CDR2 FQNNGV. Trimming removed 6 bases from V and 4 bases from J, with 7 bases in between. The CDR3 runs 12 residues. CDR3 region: CASRWEYNEQFF. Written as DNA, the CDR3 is TGTGCCAGCAGGTGGGAGTACAATGAGCAGTTCTTC.

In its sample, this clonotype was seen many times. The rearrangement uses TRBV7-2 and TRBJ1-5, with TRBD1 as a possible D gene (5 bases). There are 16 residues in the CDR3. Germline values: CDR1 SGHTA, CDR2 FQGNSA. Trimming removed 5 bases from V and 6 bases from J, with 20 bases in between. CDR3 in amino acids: CASSLGPRAVIQPQHF. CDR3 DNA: TGTGCCAGCAGCCTGGGACCGAGAGCGGTTATTCAGCCCCAGCATTTT.

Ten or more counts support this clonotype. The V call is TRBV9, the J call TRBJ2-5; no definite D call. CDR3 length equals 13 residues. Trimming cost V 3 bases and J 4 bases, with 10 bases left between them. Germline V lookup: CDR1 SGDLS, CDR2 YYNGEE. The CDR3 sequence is CASSAANGETQYF. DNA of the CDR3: TGTGCCAGCAGCGCAGCTAACGGAGAGACCCAGTACTTC.

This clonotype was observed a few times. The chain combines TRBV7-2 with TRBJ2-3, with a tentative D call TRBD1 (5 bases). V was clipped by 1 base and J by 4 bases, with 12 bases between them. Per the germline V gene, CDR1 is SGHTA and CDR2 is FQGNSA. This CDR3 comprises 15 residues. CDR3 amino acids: CASSLGRQSPDTQYF. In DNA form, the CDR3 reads TGTGCCAGCAGCTTAGGGCGACAGTCCCCAGATACGCAGTATTTT.

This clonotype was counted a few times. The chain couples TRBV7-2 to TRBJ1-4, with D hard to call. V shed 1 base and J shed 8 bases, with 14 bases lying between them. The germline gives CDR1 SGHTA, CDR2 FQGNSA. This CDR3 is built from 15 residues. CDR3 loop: CASSLGGRDEEKLFF. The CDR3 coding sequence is TGTGCCAGCAGCTTAGGCGGCCGGGATGAAGAAAAACTGTTTTTT. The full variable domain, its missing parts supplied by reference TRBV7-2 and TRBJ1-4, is GAGVSQSPSNKVTEKGKDVELRCDPISGHTALYWYRQSLGQGLEFLIYFQGNSAPDKSGLPSDRFSAERTGGSVSTLTIQRTQQEDSAVYLCASSLGGRDEEKLFFGSGTQLSVL.

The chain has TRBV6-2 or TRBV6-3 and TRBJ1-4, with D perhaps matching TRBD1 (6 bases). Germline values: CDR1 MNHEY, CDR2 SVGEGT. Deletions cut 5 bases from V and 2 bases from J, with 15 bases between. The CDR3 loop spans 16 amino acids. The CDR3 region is CASSDRLMATNEKLFF. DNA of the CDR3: TGTGCCAGCAGTGACAGGCTCATGGCGACTAATGAAAAACTGTTTTTT.

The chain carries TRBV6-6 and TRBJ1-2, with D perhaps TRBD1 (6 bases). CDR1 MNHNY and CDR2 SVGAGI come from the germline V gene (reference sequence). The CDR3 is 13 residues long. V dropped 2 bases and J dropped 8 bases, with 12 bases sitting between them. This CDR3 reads CASSYEGVGGYTF. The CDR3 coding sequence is TGTGCCAGCAGTTACGAGGGGGTCGGGGGCTACACCTTC.

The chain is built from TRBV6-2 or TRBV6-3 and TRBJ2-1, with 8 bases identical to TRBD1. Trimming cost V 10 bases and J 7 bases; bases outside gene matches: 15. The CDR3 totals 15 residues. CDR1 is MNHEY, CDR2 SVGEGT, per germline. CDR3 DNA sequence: TGTGCCACTAGGCCCGGACAGGGTAAGACGAATGAGCAGTTCTTC. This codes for CATRPGQGKTNEQFF.

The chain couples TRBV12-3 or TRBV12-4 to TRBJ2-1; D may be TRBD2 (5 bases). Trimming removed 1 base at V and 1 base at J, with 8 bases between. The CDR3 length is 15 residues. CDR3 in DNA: TGTGCCAGCAGTTTAGAGAGCGGTTCCTACAATGAGCAGTTCTTC. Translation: CASSLESGSYNEQFF.

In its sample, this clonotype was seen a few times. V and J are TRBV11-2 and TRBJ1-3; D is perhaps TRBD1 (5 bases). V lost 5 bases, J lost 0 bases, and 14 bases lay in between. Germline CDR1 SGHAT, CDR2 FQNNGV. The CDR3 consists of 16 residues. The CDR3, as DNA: TGTGCCAGCAGCCTCGGACCGGGGGACTCTGGAAACACCATATATTTT. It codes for CASSLGPGDSGNTIYF.

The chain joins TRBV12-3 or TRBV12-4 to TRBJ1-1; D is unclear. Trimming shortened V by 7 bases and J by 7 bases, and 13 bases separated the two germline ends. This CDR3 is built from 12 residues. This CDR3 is CASTLLYGEAFF. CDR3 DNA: TGTGCCAGCACCCTACTGTACGGTGAAGCTTTCTTT.

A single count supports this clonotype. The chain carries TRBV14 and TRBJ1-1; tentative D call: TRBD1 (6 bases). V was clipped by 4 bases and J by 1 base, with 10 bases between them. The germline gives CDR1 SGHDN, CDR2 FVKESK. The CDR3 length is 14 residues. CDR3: CASSRYRENTEAFF. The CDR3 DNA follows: TGTGCCAGCAGCCGTTACAGGGAGAACACTGAAGCTTTCTTT. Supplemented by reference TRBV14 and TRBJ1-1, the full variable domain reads EAGVTQFPSHSVIEKGQTVTLRCDPISGHDNLYWYRRVMGKEIKFLLHFVKESKQDESGMPNNRFLAERTGGTYSTLKVQPAELEDSGVYFCASSRYRENTEAFFGQGTRLTVV.

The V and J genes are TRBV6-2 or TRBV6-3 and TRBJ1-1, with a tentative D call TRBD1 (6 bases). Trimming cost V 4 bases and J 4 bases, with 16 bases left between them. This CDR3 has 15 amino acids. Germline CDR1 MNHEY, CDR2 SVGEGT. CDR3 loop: CASSSAGAGSTEAFF. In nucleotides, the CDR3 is TGTGCCAGCAGTTCCGCGGGGGCCGGGAGCACTGAAGCTTTCTTT.

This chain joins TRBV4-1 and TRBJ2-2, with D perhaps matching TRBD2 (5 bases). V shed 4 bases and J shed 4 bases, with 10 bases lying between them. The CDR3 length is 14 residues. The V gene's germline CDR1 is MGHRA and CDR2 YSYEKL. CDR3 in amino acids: CASSLQRITGELFF. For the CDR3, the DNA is TGCGCCAGCAGCCTTCAGCGGATCACCGGGGAGCTGTTTTTT.

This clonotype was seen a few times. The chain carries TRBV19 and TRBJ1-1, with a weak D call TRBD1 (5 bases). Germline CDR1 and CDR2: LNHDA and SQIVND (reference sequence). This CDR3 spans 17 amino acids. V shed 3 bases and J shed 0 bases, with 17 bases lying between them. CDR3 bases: TGTGCCAGTAGTATGGGTCGAGGAGGGACTATGAACACTGAAGCTTTCTTT. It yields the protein CASSMGRGGTMNTEAFF. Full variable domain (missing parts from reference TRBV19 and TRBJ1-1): DGGITQSPKYLFRKEGQNVTLSCEQNLNHDAMYWYRQDPGQGLRLIYYSQIVNDFQKGDIAEGYSVSREKKESFPLTVTSAQKNPTAFYLCASSMGRGGTMNTEAFFGQGTRLTVV.

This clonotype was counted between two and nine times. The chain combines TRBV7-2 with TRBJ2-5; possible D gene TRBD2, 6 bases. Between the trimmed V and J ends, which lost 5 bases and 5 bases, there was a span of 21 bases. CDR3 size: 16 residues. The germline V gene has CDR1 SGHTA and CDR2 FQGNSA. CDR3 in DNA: TGTGCCAGCAGCCGCTCAGGGCGGGGTCAAGGGGAGACCCAGTACTTC. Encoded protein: CASSRSGRGQGETQYF.

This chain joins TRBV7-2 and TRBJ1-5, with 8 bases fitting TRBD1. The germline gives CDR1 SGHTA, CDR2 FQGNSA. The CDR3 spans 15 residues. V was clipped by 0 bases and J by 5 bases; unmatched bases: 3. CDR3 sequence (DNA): TGTGCCAGCAGCTTAGCGGGACAGGCATATCAGCCCCAGCATTTT. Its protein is CASSLAGQAYQPQHF.

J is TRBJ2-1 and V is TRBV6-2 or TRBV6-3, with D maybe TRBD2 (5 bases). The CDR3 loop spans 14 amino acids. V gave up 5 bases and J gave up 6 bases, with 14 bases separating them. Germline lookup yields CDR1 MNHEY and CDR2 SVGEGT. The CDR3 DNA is TGTGCCAGCAGTCCATACGCTACTAGCAATGAGCAGTTCTTC. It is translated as CASSPYATSNEQFF.

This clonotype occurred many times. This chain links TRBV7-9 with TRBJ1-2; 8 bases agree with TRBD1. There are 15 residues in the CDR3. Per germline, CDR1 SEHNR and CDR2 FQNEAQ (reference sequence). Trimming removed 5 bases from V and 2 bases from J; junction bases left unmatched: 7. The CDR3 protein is CASSLGQGPNYGYTF. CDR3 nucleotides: TGTGCCAGCAGCCTTGGACAGGGCCCAAACTATGGCTACACCTTC.

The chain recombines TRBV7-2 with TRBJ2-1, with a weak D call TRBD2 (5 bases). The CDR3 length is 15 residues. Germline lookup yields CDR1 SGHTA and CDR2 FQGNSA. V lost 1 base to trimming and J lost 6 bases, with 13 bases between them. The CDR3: CASSLGYTSFNEQFF. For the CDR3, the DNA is TGTGCCAGCAGCTTAGGGTATACTAGTTTCAATGAGCAGTTCTTC.